The 19 T cell receptor beta chains below all came from one sample that was sequenced in a study of radiation and T cells in renal cell carcinoma. Time point specified: blood 2 weeks post-SBRT. Treatment defined: 15 Gy SBRT to primary tumor, nephrectomy 4 weeks later. The data were produced by immunoSEQ multiplex PCR, yet TCRdb's version contains in-frame clones alone and is incomplete. This sample yields some 75,000 clones, of which about 81% are seen a single time; approximately 6.4% belongs to the top ten. Sequencing used blood, obtained from a patient whose treatment included radiotherapy and nephrectomy. Receptor source: a man aged 60 to 75 with renal cell carcinoma.

This chain links TRBV9 with TRBJ1-2, with 9 bases that match TRBD1. The CDR3 is made up of 16 amino acids. V gave up 3 bases and J gave up 4 bases; unmatched junction bases: 10. The germline CDR1 and CDR2 sequences are SGDLS and YYNGEE. This CDR3 is CASSETGGSTGYGYTF. The CDR3 nucleotides are TGTGCCAGCAGCGAAACAGGGGGCAGCACTGGCTATGGCTACACCTTC.

The chain couples TRBV21-1 to TRBJ2-5; the D call of TRBD2 is as the table states it, not checked on the DNA. TRBV21-1 is termed a pseudogene. The CDR3 contains 15 residues. CDR3 in DNA: TGTGCCAGCAGCAAAGAGTGGCGGGAGTTGGAGACCCAGTACTTC. Its translation is CASSKEWRELETQYF.

DNA of the CDR3: TGCGCCAGCAGCTTGAACCAAGGCGGGAGCACAGATACGCAGTATTTT. Translated, it gives CASSLNQGGSTDTQYF. This chain connects TRBV5-1 to TRBJ2-3, with D possibly matching TRBD2 (5 bases). The V gene's germline CDR1 is SGHRS and CDR2 YFSETQ. Trimming cost V 1 base and J 0 bases, with 12 bases left between them. The CDR3 is 16 residues long.

V gene TRBV28 combines with J gene TRBJ1-2; D uncertain. V dropped 5 bases and J dropped 3 bases, with 19 bases sitting between them. CDR3 length: 16 amino acids. Germline V gives CDR1 MDHEN, CDR2 SYDVKM. CDR3 protein: CASSPINEAQDYGYTF. CDR3 in DNA: TGTGCCAGCAGTCCCATTAACGAGGCGCAGGACTATGGCTACACCTTC.

V gene TRBV5-1 combines with J gene TRBJ2-2; D is perhaps TRBD1 (5 bases). Germline-derived CDR1 and CDR2 are SGHRS and YFSETQ. This CDR3 spans 15 amino acids. Trimming left V 2 bases short and J 4 bases short, with 12 bases between. CDR3 in amino acids: CASSLPGLSTGELFF. The CDR3 DNA reads TGCGCCAGCAGCTTACCAGGGCTATCCACCGGGGAGCTGTTTTTT.

The chain is built from TRBV9 and TRBJ2-3, with D unclear. This CDR3 has 15 amino acids. The germline CDR1 and CDR2 sequences are SGDLS and YYNGEE. Trimming left V 4 bases short and J 2 bases short, with 14 bases between. CDR3: CASSSPSGLTDTQYF. CDR3 DNA sequence: TGTGCCAGCAGCTCGCCCTCGGGCCTCACAGATACGCAGTATTTT.

The chain is built from TRBV7-8 and TRBJ2-7, with 7 bases aligning to TRBD2. The CDR3 is 12 amino acids. The germline V gene encodes CDR1 SGHVS and CDR2 FQNEAQ. V shed 5 bases, J shed 4 bases, and the junction held 2 bases outside the gene matches. The CDR3 sequence is CASSGRGYEQYF. CDR3 nucleotides: TGTGCCAGCAGCGGGCGGGGGTACGAGCAGTACTTC.

The J gene is TRBJ2-3, the V gene TRBV5-1, with D possibly TRBD1 on 6 matching bases. The CDR3 length is 15 residues. Germline V lookup: CDR1 SGHRS, CDR2 YFSETQ. V gave up 0 bases and J gave up 2 bases, with 10 bases separating them. Here the CDR3 DNA reads TGCGCCAGCAGCTTGGCAGGGGCCATCACAGATACGCAGTATTTT. Encoded protein: CASSLAGAITDTQYF.

The rearrangement uses TRBV10-1 and TRBJ2-7, with 11 bases that match TRBD2. The CDR3 totals 15 residues. Trimming at V came to 3 bases and at J to 3 bases, leaving 4 bases not matched to a gene. Germline V gene lookup returns CDR1 WNHNN and CDR2 SYGVQD (reference sequence). In DNA, the CDR3 is TGCGCCAGCAGTGATAGGACTAGCGGGTACTACGAGCAGTACTTC. This translates into CASSDRTSGYYEQYF.

This chain uses TRBV7-6 with TRBJ1-1, with 8 nucleotides matching TRBD1. Germline values: CDR1 SGHVS, CDR2 FNYEAQ. Trimming took 5 bases from V and 7 from J; bases not matched to a gene: 3. CDR3 length: 12 amino acids. Here the CDR3 reads CASSPGGREAFF. DNA for the CDR3: TGTGCCAGCAGCCCAGGGGGCCGTGAAGCTTTCTTT. The full variable domain, in which reference TRBV7-6 and TRBJ1-1 provide the parts outside the CDR3, is GAGVSQSPRYKVTKRGQDVALRCDPISGHVSLYWYRQALGQGPEFLTYFNYEAQQDKSGLPNDRFSAERPEGSISTLTIQRTEQRDSAMYRCASSPGGREAFFGQGTRLTVV.

J is TRBJ1-4 and V is TRBV2; a weak D match, TRBD1 (6 bases). CDR1 is SNHLY, CDR2 FYNNEI, per germline. The CDR3 runs 14 residues. With 7 bases removed from V and 4 bases from J, the gap between germline ends came to 13 bases. In DNA form, the CDR3 reads TGTGCCAGCAACTTACAGGGTAGTAATGAAAAACTGTTTTTT. Amino acid sequence: CASNLQGSNEKLFF. Complete variable domain (other parts from reference TRBV2 and TRBJ1-4): EPEVTQTPSHQVTQMGQEVILRCVPISNHLYFYWYRQILGQKVEFLVSFYNNEISEKSEIFDDQFSVERPDGSNFTLKIRSTKLEDSAMYFCASNLQGSNEKLFFGSGTQLSVL.

The rearrangement uses TRBV25-1 and TRBJ1-2; D is unresolved. CDR1 and CDR2 (germline): MGHDK, SYGVNS. V lost 3 bases to trimming and J lost 4 bases, with 15 bases between them. The CDR3 covers 15 residues. The CDR3 DNA sequence: TGTGCCAGCAGTGAGAATGGGAGGAGCCTCTATGGCTACACCTTC. Translation: CASSENGRSLYGYTF.

The chain recombines TRBV10-2 with TRBJ2-3; D possibly corresponds to TRBD1 (5 bases). Trimming shortened V by 3 bases and J by 5 bases, and 12 bases separated the two germline ends. The CDR3 spans 14 residues. CDR1 and CDR2 (germline): WSHSY, SAAADI. The CDR3 DNA is TGCGCCAGCAGTGAAGGATGGCAGGGAGATACGCAGTATTTT. It yields the protein CASSEGWQGDTQYF.

The CDR3 spells CASTETSGTGELFF. CDR3 DNA sequence: TGTGCCAGCACCGAGACTAGCGGGACCGGGGAGCTGTTTTTT. The chain has TRBV27 and TRBJ2-2; 10 bases align to TRBD2. The CDR3 covers 14 residues. The germline V gene has CDR1 MNHEY and CDR2 SMNVEV (reference sequence). V shed 7 bases, J shed 5 bases, and the junction held 4 bases outside the gene matches.

This rearrangement joins TRBV7-9 to TRBJ2-1; D ambiguous. The V gene lost 6 bases and the J gene lost 5 bases, with 17 bases spanning the gap. The germline V gene has CDR1 SEHNR and CDR2 FQNEAQ (reference sequence). This CDR3 has 15 residues. This CDR3 reads CASRLPNPDHNEQFF. DNA for the CDR3: TGTGCCAGCAGACTACCAAACCCTGACCACAATGAGCAGTTCTTC. Full variable domain (remainder filled in from reference TRBV7-9 and TRBJ2-1): DTGVSQNPRHKITKRGQNVTFRCDPISEHNRLYWYRQTLGQGPEFLTYFQNEAQLEKSRLLSDRFSAERPKGSFSTLEIQRTEQGDSAMYLCASRLPNPDHNEQFFGPGTRLTVL.

The CDR3 sequence: CAWDRGNHQPQHF. DNA for the CDR3: TGTGCCTGGGACAGGGGGAATCATCAGCCCCAGCATTTT. The chain uses TRBV30 and TRBJ1-5; 9 bases fit TRBD1. The germline gives CDR1 GTSNPN, CDR2 SVGIG (reference sequence). The length of the CDR3 is 13 residues. V trimming: 5 bases; J trimming: 5 bases; junction bases outside the gene matches: 4.

The V gene is TRBV5-8, the J gene TRBJ2-1; 7 bases align to TRBD2. V was pared by 3 bases and J by 6 bases, with 6 bases of the junction left unmatched. This CDR3 comprises 14 residues. The germline V gene encodes CDR1 SGHTS and CDR2 YDEGEE. CDR3 sequence reads: CASSSGLVANEQFF. The CDR3 DNA follows: TGTGCCAGCAGCTCCGGACTAGTTGCCAATGAGCAGTTCTTC.

The chain is built from TRBV5-1 and TRBJ2-1; D is unresolved. This CDR3 has 13 amino acids. Trimming left V 1 base short and J 4 bases short, with 6 bases between. CDR1 and CDR2 from the germline V gene are SGHRS and YFSETQ. For the CDR3, the DNA is TGCGCCAGCAGCTTGCATACTTACAATGAGCAGTTCTTC. It is translated as CASSLHTYNEQFF.

CDR3 DNA: TGTGCCAGCAGTTTAATAGTACTAGCGGGGGGGAATGAGCAGTTCTTC. This codes for CASSLIVLAGGNEQFF. The rearrangement uses TRBV28 and TRBJ2-1; 13 bases fit TRBD2. This CDR3 is built from 16 residues. Germline CDR1 MDHEN, CDR2 SYDVKM. The V segment lost 2 bases and the J segment 7 bases; nucleotides outside the gene matches: 5.